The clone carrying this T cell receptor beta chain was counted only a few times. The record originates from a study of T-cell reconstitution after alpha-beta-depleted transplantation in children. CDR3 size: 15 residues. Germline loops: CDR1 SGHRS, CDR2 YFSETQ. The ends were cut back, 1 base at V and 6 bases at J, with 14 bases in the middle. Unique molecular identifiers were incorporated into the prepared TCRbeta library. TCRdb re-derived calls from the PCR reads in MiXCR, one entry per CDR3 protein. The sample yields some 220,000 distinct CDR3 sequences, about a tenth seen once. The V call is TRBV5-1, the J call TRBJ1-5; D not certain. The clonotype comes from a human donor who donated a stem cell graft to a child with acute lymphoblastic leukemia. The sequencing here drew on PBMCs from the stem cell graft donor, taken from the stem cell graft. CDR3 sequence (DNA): TGCGCCAGCAGCTTGTATCCCGACCGGACTCAGCCCCAGCATTTT. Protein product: CASSLYPDRTQPQHF.